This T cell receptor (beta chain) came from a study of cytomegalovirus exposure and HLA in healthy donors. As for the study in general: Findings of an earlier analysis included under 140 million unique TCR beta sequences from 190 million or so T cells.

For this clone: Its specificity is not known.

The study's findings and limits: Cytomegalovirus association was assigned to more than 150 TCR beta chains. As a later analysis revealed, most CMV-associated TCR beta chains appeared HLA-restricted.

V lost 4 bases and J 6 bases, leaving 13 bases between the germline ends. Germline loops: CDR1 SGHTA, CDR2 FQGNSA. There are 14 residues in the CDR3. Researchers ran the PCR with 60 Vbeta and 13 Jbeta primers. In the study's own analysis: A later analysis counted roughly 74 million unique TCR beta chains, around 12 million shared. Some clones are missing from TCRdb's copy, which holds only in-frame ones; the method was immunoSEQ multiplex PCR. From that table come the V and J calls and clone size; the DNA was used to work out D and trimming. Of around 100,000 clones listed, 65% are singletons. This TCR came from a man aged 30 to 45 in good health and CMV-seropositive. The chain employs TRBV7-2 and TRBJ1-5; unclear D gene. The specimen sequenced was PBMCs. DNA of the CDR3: TGTGCCAGCAGCTCCCGGAAGGGAGGTCAGCCCCAGCATTTT. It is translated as CASSSRKGGQPQHF.